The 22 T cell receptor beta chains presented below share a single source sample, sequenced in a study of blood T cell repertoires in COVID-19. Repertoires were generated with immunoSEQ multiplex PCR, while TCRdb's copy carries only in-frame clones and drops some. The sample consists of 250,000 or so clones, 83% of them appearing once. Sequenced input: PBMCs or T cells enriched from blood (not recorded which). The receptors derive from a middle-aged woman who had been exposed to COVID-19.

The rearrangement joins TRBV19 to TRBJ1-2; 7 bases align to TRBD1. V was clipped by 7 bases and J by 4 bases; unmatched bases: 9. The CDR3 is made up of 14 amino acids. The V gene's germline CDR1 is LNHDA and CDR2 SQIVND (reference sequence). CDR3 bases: TGTGCCAGTACCTCCGGGACAGCTTCCTATGGCTACACCTTC. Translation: CASTSGTASYGYTF.

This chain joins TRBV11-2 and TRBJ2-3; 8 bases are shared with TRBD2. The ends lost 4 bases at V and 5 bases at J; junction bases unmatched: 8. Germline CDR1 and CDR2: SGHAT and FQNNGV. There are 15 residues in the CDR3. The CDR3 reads CASSSPGLGRDTQYF. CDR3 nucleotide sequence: TGTGCCAGCAGCTCACCGGGACTAGGGCGAGATACGCAGTATTTT.

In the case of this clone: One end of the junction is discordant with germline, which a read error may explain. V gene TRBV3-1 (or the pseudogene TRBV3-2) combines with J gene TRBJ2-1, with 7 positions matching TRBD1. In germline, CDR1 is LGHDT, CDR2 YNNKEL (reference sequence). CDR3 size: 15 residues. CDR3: CASNQGLRGQDEQFF. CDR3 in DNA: TGTGCCAGCAACCAAGGGCTCCGCGGACAGGATGAGCAGTTCTTC.

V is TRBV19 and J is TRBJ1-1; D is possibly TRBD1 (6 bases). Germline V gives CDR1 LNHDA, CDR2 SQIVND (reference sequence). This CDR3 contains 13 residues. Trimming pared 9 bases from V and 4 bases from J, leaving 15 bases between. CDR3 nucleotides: TGTGCCAGCCGGTCAACAGGGCTCACTGAAGCTTTCTTT. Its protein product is CASRSTGLTEAFF.

The CDR3 DNA follows: TGTGCCAGCAGTTTAGCCGACACTGAAGCTTTCTTT. It is translated as CASSLADTEAFF. The chain is built from TRBV12-3 or TRBV12-4 and TRBJ1-1, with D uncertain. With 0 bases removed from V and 3 bases from J, the gap between germline ends came to 2 bases. CDR3 length: 12 amino acids.

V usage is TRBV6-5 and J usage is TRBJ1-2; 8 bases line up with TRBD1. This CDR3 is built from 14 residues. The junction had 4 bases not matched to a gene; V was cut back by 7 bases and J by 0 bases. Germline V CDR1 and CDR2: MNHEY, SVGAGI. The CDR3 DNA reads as TGTGCCAGCAACAGACAGGGGACTAACTATGGCTACACCTTC. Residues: CASNRQGTNYGYTF.

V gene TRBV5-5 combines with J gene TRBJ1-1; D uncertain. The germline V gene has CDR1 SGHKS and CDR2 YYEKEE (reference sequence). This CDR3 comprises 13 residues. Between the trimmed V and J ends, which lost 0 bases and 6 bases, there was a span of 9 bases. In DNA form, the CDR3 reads TGTGCCAGCAGCTTGGTGAGGGAAGCTGAAGCTTTCTTT. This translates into CASSLVREAEAFF. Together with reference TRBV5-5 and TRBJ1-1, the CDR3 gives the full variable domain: DAGVTQSPTHLIKTRGQQVTLRCSPISGHKSVSWYQQVLGQGPQFIFQYYEKEERGRGNFPDRFSARQFPNYSSELNVNALLLGDSALYLCASSLVREAEAFFGQGTRLTVV.

The CDR3 sequence is CASSLGAPSGSYEQYF. The DNA for the CDR3 is TGTGCCAGCAGCTTAGGGGCTCCTAGCGGCTCCTACGAGCAGTACTTC. The genes are TRBV11-1 and TRBJ2-7; TRBD2 aligns across 7 bases. This CDR3 region has 16 residues. With 1 base clipped from V and 0 bases from J, the junction kept 6 bases outside the gene matches. CDR1 and CDR2 (germline): SGHAT, FQDESV (reference sequence).

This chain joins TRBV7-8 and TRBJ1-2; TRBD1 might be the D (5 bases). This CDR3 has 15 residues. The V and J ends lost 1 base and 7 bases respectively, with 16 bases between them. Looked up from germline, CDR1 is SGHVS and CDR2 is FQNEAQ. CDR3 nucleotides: TGTGCCAGCAGCTTAGTACTCAGGGATAGTGGTGGCTACACCTTC. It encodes CASSLVLRDSGGYTF.

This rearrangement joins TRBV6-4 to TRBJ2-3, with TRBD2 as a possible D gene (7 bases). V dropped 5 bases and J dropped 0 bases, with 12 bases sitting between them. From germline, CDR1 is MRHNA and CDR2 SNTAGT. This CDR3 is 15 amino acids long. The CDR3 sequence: CASSFAGASTDTQYF. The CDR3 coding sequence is TGTGCCAGCAGTTTCGCGGGGGCTAGCACAGATACGCAGTATTTT.

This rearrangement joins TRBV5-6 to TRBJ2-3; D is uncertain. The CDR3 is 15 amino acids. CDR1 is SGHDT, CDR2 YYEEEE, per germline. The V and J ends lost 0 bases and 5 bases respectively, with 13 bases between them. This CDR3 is CASSLAIVQEDTQYF. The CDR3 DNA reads TGTGCCAGCAGCTTGGCTATCGTTCAGGAAGATACGCAGTATTTT.

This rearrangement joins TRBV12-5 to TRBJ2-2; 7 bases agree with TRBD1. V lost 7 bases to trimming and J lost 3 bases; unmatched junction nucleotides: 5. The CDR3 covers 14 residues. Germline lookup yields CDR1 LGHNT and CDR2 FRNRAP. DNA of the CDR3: TGTGCTAGTGCTAAAGACAGGGACACCGGGGAGCTGTTTTTT. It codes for CASAKDRDTGELFF.

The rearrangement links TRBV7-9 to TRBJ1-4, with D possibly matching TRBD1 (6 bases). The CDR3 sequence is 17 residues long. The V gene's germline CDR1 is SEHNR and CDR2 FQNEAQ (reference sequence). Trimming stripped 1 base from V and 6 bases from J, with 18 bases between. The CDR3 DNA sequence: TGTGCCAGCAGCTTAGAGGGACGGACAGAGAATTATGAAAAACTGTTTTTT. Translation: CASSLEGRTENYEKLFF. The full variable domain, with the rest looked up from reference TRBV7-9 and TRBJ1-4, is DTGVSQNPRHKITKRGQNVTFRCDPISEHNRLYWYRQTLGQGPEFLTYFQNEAQLEKSRLLSDRFSAERPKGSFSTLEIQRTEQGDSAMYLCASSLEGRTENYEKLFFGSGTQLSVL.

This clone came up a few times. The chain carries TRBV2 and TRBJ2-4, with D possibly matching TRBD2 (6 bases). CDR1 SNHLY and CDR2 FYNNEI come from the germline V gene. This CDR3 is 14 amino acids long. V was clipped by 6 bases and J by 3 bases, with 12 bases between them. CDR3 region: CASSAGLVKNIQYF. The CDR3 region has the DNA TGTGCCAGCAGCGCGGGGCTCGTCAAAAACATTCAGTACTTC.

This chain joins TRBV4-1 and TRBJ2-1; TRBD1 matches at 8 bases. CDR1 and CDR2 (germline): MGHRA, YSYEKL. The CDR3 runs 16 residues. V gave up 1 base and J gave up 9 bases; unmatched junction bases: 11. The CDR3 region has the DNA TGCGCCAGCAGCCAAGTTCCGGGACAGGCTTATACTGAGCAGTTCTTC. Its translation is CASSQVPGQAYTEQFF.

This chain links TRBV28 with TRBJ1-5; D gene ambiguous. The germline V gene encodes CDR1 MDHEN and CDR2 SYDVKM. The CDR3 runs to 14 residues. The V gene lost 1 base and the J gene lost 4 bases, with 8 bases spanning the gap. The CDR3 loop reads CASSLLRDNQPQHF. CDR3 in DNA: TGTGCCAGCAGTTTATTACGGGATAATCAGCCCCAGCATTTT.

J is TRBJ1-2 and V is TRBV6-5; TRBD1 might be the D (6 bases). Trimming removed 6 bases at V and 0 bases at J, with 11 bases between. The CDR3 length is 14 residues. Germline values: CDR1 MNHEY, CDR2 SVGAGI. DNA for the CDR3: TGTGCCAGCAGCCGGGACAACCCTAACTATGGCTACACCTTC. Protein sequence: CASSRDNPNYGYTF.

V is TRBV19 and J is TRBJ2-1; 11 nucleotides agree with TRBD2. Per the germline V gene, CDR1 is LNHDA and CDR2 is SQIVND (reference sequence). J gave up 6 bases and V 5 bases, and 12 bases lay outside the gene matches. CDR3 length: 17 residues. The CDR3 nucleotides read TGTGCCAGTAGTGTCAGCCAACTAGCGGGAGCCTCCAATGAGCAGTTCTTC. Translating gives CASSVSQLAGASNEQFF.

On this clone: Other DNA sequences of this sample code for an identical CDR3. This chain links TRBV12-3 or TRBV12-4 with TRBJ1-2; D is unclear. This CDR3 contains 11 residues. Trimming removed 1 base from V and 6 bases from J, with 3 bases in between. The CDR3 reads CASSLGDGYTF. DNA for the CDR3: TGTGCCAGCAGTTTAGGAGATGGCTACACCTTC.

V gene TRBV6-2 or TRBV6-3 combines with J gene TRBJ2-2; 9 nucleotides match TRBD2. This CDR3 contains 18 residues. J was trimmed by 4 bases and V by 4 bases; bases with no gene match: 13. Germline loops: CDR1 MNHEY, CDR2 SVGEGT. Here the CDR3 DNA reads TGTGCCAGCAGTTTACCGGGACTAGCATTCGCGCGCACCGGGGAGCTGTTTTTT. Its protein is CASSLPGLAFARTGELFF.

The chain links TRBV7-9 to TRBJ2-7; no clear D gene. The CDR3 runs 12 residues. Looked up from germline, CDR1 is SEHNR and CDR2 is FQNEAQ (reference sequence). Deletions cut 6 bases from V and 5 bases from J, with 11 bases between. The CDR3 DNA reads TGTGCCAGCAGTCCCCGACGGGACGAGCAGTACTTC. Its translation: CASSPRRDEQYF.

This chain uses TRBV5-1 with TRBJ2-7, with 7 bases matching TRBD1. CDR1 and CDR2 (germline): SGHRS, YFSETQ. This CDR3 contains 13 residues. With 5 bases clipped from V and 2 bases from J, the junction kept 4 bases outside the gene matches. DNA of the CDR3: TGCGCCAGCAGGTTCGACAGGGCCTACGAGCAGTACTTC. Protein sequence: CASRFDRAYEQYF.